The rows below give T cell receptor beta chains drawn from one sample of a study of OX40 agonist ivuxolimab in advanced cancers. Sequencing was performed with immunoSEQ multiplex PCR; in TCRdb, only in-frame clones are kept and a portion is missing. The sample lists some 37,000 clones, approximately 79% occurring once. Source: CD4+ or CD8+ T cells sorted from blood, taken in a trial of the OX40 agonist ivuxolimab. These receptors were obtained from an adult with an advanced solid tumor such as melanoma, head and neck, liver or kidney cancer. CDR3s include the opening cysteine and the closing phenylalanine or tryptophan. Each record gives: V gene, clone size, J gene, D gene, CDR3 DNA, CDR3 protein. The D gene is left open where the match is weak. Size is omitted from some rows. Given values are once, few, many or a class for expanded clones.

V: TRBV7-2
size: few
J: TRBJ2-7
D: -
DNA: TGTGCCAGCAGCTTAGAGTCCTCCTACGAGCAGTACTTC
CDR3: CASSLESSYEQYF

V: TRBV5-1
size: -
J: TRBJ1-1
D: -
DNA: TGCGCCAGCAGCTTGGCACACATCGGGAACACTGAAGCTTTCTTT
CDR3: CASSLAHIGNTEAFF

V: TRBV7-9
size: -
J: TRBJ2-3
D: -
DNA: TGTGCCAGCAGCTTTGGGGTCAGCACAGATACGCAGTATTTT
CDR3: CASSFGVSTDTQYF

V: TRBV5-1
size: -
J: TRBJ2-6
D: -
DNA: TGCGCCAGCAGCTTGGGCCCTCCCAGTCGGGCCAACGTCCTGACTTTC
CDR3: CASSLGPPSRANVLTF

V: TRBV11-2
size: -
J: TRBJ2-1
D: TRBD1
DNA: TGTGCCAGCAGCTTACTAGGGGGCGGAATTGACAATGAGCAGTTCTTC
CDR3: CASSLLGGGIDNEQFF

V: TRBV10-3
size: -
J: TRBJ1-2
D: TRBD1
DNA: TGTGCCATCAGTCGACAGGGGTATGGCTACACCTTC
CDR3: CAISRQGYGYTF

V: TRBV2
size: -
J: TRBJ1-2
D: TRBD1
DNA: TGTGCCAGCAGGACCGAACAGGGGGCCGCGTATGGCTACACCTTC
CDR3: CASRTEQGAAYGYTF

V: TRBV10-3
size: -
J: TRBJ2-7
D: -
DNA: TGTGCCATCAGTGAGTCGTCGGGGCGCTTAGAGCAGTACTTC
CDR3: CAISESSGRLEQYF

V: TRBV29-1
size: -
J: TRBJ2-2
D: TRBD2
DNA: TGCAGCGTGGGCCGGGAGGCCGACACCGGGGAGCTGTTTTTT
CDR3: CSVGREADTGELFF

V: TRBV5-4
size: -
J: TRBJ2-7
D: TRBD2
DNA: TGTGCCAGCAGCTCAGCAGCGGGGGGGCGATACGAGCAGTACTTC
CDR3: CASSSAAGGRYEQYF

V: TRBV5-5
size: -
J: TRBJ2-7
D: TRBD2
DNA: TGTGCCAGCAGGCCTTTGGAGCGGGGGTTTGGCGAGCAGTACTTC
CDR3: CASRPLERGFGEQYF

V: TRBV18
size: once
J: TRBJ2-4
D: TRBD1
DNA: TGTGCCAGCTCACCGGGACAGAGCTACAAAAACATTCAGTACTTC
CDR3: CASSPGQSYKNIQYF

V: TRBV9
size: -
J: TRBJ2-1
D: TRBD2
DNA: TGTGCCAGCAGCGCCGGGACTACCAATGAGCAGTTCTTC
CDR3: CASSAGTTNEQFF

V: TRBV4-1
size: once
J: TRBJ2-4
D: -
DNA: TGCGCCAGCAGCCAAGGAGGGGCAGCCAAAAACATTCAGTACTTC
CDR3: CASSQGGAAKNIQYF

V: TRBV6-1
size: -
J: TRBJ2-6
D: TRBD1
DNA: TGTGCCAGCAGTGAGCAGGGGGCAGCTGGGGCCAACGTCCTGACTTTC
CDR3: CASSEQGAAGANVLTF

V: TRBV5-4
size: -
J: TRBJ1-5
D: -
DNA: TGTGCCAGCAGCCAAGGCGGGGATCAGCCCCAGCATTTT
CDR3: CASSQGGDQPQHF

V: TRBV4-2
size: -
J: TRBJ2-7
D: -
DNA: TGTGCCAGCAGCCAAGATTCCGGCGCTGCTTACGAGCAGTACTTC
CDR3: CASSQDSGAAYEQYF

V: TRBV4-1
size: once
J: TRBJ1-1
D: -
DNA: TGCGCCAGCAGCCGGGCGGGTCCGGGGGCTTTCTTT
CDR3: CASSRAGPGAFF

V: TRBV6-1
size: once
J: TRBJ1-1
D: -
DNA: TGTGCCAGCAGTATTGGGGTCGTTGAAGCTTTCTTT
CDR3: CASSIGVVEAFF

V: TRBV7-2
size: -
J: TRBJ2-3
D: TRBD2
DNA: TGTGCCAGCAGAAAGGTAGCGGGGAACACAGATACGCAGTATTTT
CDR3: CASRKVAGNTDTQYF

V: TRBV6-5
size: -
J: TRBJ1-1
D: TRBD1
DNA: TGTGCCAGCAGTTCAATCGGACAGGGCTCGAAAGCTTTCTTT
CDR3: CASSSIGQGSKAFF

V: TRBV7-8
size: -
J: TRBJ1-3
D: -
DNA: TGTGCCAGCAGCTTAGGCGACTCTGGAAACACCATATATTTT
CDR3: CASSLGDSGNTIYF

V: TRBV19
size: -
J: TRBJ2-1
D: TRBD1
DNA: TGTGCCAGTAGTGGGGGACAGGGAGGGTTCTTC
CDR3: CASSGGQGGFF

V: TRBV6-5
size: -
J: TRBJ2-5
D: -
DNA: TGTGCCAGCAGTACGCGTCGGGGGCTCCAAGAGACCCAGTACTTC
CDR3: CASSTRRGLQETQYF

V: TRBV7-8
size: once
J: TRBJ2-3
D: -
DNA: TGTGCCAGCAGCTTGGGTAGCTTTAGGGCTAGCACAGATACGCAGTATTTT
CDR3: CASSLGSFRASTDTQYF

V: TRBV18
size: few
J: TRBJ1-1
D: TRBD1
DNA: TGTGCCAGCTCCGACCAGGGGGCGGCAGCGGACACTGAAGCTTTCTTT
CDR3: CASSDQGAAADTEAFF

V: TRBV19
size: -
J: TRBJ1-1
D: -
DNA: TGTGCCAGTAGTTTCCAGGGACCCACTGAAGCTTTCTTT
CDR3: CASSFQGPTEAFF

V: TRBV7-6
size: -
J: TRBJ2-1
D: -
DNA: TGTGCCAGCAGCTTAGGGTGGGTAGCGGCTAGGAACAATGAGCAGTTCTTC
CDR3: CASSLGWVAARNNEQFF

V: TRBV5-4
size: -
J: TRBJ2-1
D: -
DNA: TGTGCCAGCAGCTTGGCGGGAAGCTCCTACAATGAGCAGTTCTTC
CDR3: CASSLAGSSYNEQFF

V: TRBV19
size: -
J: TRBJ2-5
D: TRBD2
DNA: TGTGCCAGTAGTGGTGTCGGGGGGGCCGGAGAGACCCAGTACTTC
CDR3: CASSGVGGAGETQYF

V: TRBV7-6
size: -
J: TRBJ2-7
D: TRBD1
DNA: TGTGCCAGCAGCATCCCGGGACAGGGGGCGGAGGAGCAGTACTTC
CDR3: CASSIPGQGAEEQYF

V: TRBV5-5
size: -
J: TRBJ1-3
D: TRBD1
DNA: TGTGCCAGCAGCTTGGCCTCGGACAGGGGGCACCTTTTT
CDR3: CASSLASDRGHLF

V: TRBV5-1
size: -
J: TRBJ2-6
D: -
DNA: TGCGCCAGCAGCTTGGACGGACTGATCTCTGGGGCCAACGTCCTGACTTTC
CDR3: CASSLDGLISGANVLTF

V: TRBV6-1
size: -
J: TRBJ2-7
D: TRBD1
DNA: TGTGCCAGCCGGCCGGGACAGCTCTCCTACGAGCAGTACTTC
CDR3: CASRPGQLSYEQYF

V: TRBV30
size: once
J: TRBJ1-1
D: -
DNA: TGTGCCTGGAGGGAACAGGTAGAAGCTTTCTTT
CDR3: CAWREQVEAFF

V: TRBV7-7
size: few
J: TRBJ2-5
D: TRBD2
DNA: TGTGCTAGCAGCTTATTTACTAGCGGGGGCCCTTTTCAAGAGACCCAGTACTTC
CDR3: CASSLFTSGGPFQETQYF

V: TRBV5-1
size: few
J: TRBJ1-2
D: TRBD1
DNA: TGCGCCAGCAGCTTGGTCAGGGGGTCTAACTATGGCTACACCTTC
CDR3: CASSLVRGSNYGYTF

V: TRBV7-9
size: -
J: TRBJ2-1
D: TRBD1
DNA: TGTGCCAGCAGCCTTTCAGGGGCCGGGACAGGTGAGCAGTTCTTC
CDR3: CASSLSGAGTGEQFF

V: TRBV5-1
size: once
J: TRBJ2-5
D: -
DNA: TGCGCCAGCAGCTTGCGGTTGGGGTCTACCCAAGAGACCCAGTACTTC
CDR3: CASSLRLGSTQETQYF

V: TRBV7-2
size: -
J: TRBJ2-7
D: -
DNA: TGTGCCAGCAGCTTCCAGACAGCCTACGAGCAGTACTTC
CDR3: CASSFQTAYEQYF

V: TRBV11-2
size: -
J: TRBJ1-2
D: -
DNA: TGTGCCAGCAGCTTCACGACCGGGAACTATGGCTACACCTTC
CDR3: CASSFTTGNYGYTF